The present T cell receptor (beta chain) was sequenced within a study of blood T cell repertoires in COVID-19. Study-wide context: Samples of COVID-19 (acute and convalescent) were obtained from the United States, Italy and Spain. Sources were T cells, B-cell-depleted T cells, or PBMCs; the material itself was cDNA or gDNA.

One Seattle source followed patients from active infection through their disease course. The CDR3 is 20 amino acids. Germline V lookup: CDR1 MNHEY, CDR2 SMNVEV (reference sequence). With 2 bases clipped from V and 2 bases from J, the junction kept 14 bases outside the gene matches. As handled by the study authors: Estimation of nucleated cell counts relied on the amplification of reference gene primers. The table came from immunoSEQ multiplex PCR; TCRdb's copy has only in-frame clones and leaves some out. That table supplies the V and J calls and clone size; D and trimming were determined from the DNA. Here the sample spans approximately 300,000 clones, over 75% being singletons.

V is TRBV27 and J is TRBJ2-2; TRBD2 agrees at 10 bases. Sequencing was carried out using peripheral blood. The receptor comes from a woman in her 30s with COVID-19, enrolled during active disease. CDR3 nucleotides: TGTGCCAGCAGTTTAACACCTTCTAGCGGGAGCTTATTTAACACCGGGGAGCTGTTTTTT. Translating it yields CASSLTPSSGSLFNTGELFF.